What follows is one TCR beta chain and its context. Its antigen remains unidentified. Other nucleotide sequences in the sample specify the same CDR3. These data originate in a study of cytomegalovirus exposure and HLA in healthy donors. V shed 6 bases and J shed 1 base, with 9 bases lying between them. CDR1 and CDR2 from the germline V gene are MNHEY and SVGAGI. The CDR3 has 13 residues. The primer mix had 60 Vbeta and 13 Jbeta primers. This table comes from immunoSEQ multiplex PCR, and its TCRdb copy is limited to in-frame clones, with some not included. Found here are some 48,000 clones, around three quarters of them singletons; the top ten hold more than 7%. Study findings and constraints: As was reported, the classifier diagnosed cytomegalovirus status with high specificity and sensitivity. In vitro confirmation showed a few CMV-associated chains to be CMV antigen specific.

The material sequenced was PBMCs. This clonotype originated in a man younger than 40 in good health and CMV-seropositive. The rearrangement joins TRBV6-5 to TRBJ1-1, with D perhaps TRBD1 (6 bases). CDR3 region: CASRQQGNTEAFF. The CDR3, as DNA: TGTGCCAGCAGACAACAGGGGAACACTGAAGCTTTCTTT.